The present T cell receptor (beta chain) was sequenced within a study of cytomegalovirus exposure and HLA in healthy donors. In the case of this clone: One end of the junction does not line up with germline, which may come from a read error.

Primers: 60 Vbeta forward and 13 Jbeta reverse. Sequencing was performed with immunoSEQ multiplex PCR; in TCRdb, only in-frame clones are kept and a portion is missing. The table has about 160,000 clones, around 80% seen once; the top ten hold around 2.4%. CDR3 length: 15 residues. Germline CDR1 is SEHNR and CDR2 is FQNEAQ (reference sequence). V and J are TRBV7-9 and TRBJ2-2, with a possible D match to TRBD1 (6 bases). Input material: PBMCs. This TCR was sampled from a female donor in good health and CMV-seronegative. The CDR3 DNA reads as TGTTCCAGCAGCTCCCTACAGGGCCGGGGCGGGGAGCTGTTTTTT. Amino acids: CSSSSLQGRGGELFF.